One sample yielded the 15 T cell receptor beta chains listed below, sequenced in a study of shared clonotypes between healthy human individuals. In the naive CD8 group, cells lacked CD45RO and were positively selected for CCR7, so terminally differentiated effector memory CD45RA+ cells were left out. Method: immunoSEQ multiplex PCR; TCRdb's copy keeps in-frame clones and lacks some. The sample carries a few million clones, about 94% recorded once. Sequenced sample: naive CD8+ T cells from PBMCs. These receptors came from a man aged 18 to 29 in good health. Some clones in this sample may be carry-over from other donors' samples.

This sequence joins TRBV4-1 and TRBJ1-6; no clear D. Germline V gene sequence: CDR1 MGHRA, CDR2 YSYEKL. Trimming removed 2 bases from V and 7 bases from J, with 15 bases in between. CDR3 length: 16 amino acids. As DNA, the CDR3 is TGCGCCAGCAGCCAACCCTGGTCCCAGGAGAATTCACCCCTCCACTTT. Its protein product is CASSQPWSQENSPLHF.

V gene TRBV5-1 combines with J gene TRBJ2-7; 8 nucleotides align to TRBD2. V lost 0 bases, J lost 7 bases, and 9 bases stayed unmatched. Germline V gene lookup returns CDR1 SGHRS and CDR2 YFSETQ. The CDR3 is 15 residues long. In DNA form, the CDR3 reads TGCGCCAGCAGCTTGGCCCCGGGGGGGACCGTAGAGCAGTACTTC. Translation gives CASSLAPGGTVEQYF.

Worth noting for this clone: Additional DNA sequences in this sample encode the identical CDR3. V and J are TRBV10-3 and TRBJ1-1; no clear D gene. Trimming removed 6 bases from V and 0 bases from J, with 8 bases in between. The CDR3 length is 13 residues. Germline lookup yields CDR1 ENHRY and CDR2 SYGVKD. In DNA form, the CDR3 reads TGTGCCATCAGGGACCTCATGAACACTGAAGCTTTCTTT. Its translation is CAIRDLMNTEAFF.

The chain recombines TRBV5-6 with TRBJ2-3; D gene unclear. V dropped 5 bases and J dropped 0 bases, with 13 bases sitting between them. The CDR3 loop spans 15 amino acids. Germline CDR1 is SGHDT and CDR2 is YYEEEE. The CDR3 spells CASRFLSYSTDTQYF. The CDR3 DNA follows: TGTGCCAGCAGGTTTTTATCGTACAGCACAGATACGCAGTATTTT.

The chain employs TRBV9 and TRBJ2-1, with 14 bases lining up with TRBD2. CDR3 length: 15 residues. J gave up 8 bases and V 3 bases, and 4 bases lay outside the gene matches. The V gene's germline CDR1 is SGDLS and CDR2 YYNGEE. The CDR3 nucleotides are TGTGCCAGCAGCGCGGGACTAGCGGGAGCTTATGAGCAGTTCTTC. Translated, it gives CASSAGLAGAYEQFF.

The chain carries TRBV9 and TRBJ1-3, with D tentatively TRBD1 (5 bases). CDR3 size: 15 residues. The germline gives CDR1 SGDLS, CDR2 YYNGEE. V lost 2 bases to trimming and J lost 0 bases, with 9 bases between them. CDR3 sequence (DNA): TGTGCCAGCAGCGTTTCGGACATCTCTGGAAACACCATATATTTT. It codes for CASSVSDISGNTIYF.

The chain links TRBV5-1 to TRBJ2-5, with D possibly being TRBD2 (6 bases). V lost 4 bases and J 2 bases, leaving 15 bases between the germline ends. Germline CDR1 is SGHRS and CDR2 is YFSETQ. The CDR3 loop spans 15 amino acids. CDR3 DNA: TGCGCCAGCAGCGACGGAGGGAGCGGACAAGAGACCCAGTACTTC. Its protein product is CASSDGGSGQETQYF.

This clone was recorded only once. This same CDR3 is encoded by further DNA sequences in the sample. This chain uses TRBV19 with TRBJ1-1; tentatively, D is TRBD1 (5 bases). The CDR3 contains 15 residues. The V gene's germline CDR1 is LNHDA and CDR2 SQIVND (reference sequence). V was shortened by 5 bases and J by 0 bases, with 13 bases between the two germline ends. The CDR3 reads CASSPWTDMNTEAFF. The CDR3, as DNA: TGTGCCAGTAGTCCCTGGACGGACATGAACACTGAAGCTTTCTTT.

The CDR3: CASLGDTGELFF. The DNA of the CDR3 is TGTGCCAGCCTAGGGGACACCGGGGAGCTGTTTTTT. The chain is built from TRBV6-6 and TRBJ2-2, with a possible D match to TRBD1 (5 bases). Germline values: CDR1 MNHNY, CDR2 SVGAGI (reference sequence). Trimming pared 8 bases from V and 3 bases from J, leaving 7 bases between. The CDR3 runs to 12 residues.

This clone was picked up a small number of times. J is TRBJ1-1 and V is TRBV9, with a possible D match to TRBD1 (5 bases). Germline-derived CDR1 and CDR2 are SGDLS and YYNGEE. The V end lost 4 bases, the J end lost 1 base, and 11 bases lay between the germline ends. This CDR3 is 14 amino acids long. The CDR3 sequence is CASSPQGWNTEAFF. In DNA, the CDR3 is TGTGCCAGCAGCCCCCAGGGTTGGAACACTGAAGCTTTCTTT.

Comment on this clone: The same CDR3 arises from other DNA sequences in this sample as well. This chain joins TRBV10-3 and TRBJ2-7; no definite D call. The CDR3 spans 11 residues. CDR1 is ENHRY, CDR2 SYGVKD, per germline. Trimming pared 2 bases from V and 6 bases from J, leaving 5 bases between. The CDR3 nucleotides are TGTGCCATCAGTGAGACGGGCGAGCAGTACTTC. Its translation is CAISETGEQYF.

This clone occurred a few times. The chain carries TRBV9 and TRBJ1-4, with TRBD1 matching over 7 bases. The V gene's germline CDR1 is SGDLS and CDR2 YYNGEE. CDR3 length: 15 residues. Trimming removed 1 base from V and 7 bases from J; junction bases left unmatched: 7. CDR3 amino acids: CASSVQGVPGEKLFF. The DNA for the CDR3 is TGTGCCAGCAGCGTACAGGGGGTTCCGGGTGAAAAACTGTTTTTT.

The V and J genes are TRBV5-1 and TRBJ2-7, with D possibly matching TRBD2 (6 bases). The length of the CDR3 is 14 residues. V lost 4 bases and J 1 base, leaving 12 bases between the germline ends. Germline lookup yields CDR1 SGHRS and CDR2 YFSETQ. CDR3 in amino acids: CASSLSGASYEQYF. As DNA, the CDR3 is TGCGCCAGCAGCCTTAGCGGTGCATCCTACGAGCAGTACTTC.

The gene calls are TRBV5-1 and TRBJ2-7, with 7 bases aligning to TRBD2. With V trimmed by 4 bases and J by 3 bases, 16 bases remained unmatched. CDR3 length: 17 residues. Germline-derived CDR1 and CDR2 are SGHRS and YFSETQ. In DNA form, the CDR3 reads TGCGCCAGCAGCCCTCCCGCGGTGGGAGGGACGTTCTACGAGCAGTACTTC. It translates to CASSPPAVGGTFYEQYF. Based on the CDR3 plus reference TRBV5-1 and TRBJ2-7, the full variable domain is KAGVTQTPRYLIKTRGQQVTLSCSPISGHRSVSWYQQTPGQGLQFLFEYFSETQRNKGNFPGRFSGRQFSNSRSEMNVSTLELGDSALYLCASSPPAVGGTFYEQYFGPGTRLTVT.

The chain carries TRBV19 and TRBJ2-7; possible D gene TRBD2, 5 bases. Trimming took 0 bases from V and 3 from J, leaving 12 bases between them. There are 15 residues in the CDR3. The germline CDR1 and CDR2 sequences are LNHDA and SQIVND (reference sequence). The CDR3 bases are TGTGCCAGTAGTATAGATGGAAGGGCGGGCTACGAGCAGTACTTC. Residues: CASSIDGRAGYEQYF.